This TCR beta chain is from a study of blood T cell repertoires in COVID-19. The V gene's germline CDR1 is MNHNY and CDR2 SVGAGI (reference sequence). This CDR3 comprises 14 residues. V shed 5 bases and J shed 7 bases, with 14 bases lying between them. Original data processing: Estimates of nucleated cell counts were drawn from the amplification of reference gene primers. Repertoires were generated with immunoSEQ multiplex PCR, while TCRdb's copy carries only in-frame clones and drops some. The V and J calls and the clone size are those of that table, but D and trimming were determined from the DNA. The sample lists about 92,000 clones; about 70% were seen once.

The source material was peripheral blood. The chain has TRBV6-6 and TRBJ1-4, with D possibly being TRBD1 (6 bases). This TCR was sampled from a woman aged 55-69 years in a cohort sampled during active or convalescent COVID-19. CDR3 sequence: CASSLPGTREKLFF. In DNA form, the CDR3 reads TGTGCCAGCAGTCTCCCCGGGACACGTGAAAAACTGTTTTTT.